This T cell receptor beta chain was sequenced in a study of T-cell reconstitution after alpha-beta-depleted transplantation in children. Study findings and constraints: The study reportedly traced alpha-beta T cells about two months after transplant to several hundred expanded graft clones. T-cell counts and diversity at one year post-transplant came mainly from newly produced T cells.

CDR1 and CDR2 from the germline V gene are LGHDT and YNNKEL (reference sequence). Trimming shortened V by 1 base and J by 7 bases, and 17 bases separated the two germline ends. This CDR3 has 17 residues. The table lists this clonotype with many counts. Its antigen remains unknown. Unique molecular identifiers tagged the TCRbeta library. In TCRdb, the PCR reads were re-called with MiXCR into one record per CDR3 protein. The sample contains about 260,000 distinct CDR3 sequences, under 9.5% of which appear only once. This clonotype was sampled from a male patient under 18 who had a stem cell transplant for acute lymphoblastic leukemia, so the T cells may come from the graft donor. The sequencing used PBMCs, mostly from graft donor cells, collected 180 days after TCRalphabeta/CD19-depleted stem cell transplant. V usage is TRBV3-1 and J usage is TRBJ1-6; perhaps TRBD1 as D (6 bases). CDR3 DNA: TGTGCCAGCAGCCAAGTGTGGGGCCGGGGGGCCAATTCACCCCTCCACTTT. Amino acids: CASSQVWGRGANSPLHF.